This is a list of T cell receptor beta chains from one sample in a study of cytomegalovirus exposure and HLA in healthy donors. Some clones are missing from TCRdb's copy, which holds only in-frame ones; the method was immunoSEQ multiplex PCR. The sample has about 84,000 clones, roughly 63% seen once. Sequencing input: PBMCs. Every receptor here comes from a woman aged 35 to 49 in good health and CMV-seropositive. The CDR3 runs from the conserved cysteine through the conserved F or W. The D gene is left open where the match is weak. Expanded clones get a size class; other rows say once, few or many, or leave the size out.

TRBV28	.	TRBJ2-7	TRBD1	TGTGCCAGCAGTTGTAGGACAGGGGGCTTTTGCGAGCAGTACTTC	CASSCRTGGFCEQYF
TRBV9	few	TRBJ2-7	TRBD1	TGTGCCAGCAGCGTCCAGGGGGTTCCCTACGAGCAGTACTTC	CASSVQGVPYEQYF
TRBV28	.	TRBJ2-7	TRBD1	TGTGCCAGCAGTTCCACCGGGACAGCGTCCCAGCCCTACGAGCAGTACTTC	CASSSTGTASQPYEQYF
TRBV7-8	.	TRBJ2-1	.	TGTGCCAGCAGCACCCGCAGACTAAAACCCTACAATGAGCAGTTCTTC	CASSTRRLKPYNEQFF
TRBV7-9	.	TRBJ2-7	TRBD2	TGTGCCAGCAGCTTTTGGGCGGGAGAAGATAACGAGCAGTACTTC	CASSFWAGEDNEQYF
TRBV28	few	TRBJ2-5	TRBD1	TGTGCCAGCAGTTCTCTGACAGGGACCCAAGAGACCCAGTACTTC	CASSSLTGTQETQYF
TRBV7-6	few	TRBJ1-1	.	TGTGCCAGCAGCTTAGGGGGGCCGGGGACTGAAGCTTTCTTT	CASSLGGPGTEAFF
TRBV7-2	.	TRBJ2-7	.	TGTGCCAGCAGCTCAAGCCTCGTCGAGCAGTACTTC	CASSSSLVEQYF
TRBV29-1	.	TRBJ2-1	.	TGCAGCGTTGGCGATGAGCAGTTCTTC	CSVGDEQFF
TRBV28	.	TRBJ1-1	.	TGTGCCAGCAGTTTTCTCCGGGAGAACACTGAAGCTTTCTTT	CASSFLRENTEAFF
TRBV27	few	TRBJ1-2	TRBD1	TGTGCCAGCAGTTCCGGACAGGGAACTCGTGGCTACACCTTC	CASSSGQGTRGYTF
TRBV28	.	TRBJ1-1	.	TGTGCCAGCATCCGATATCCCACGGGGAACACTGAAGCTTTCTTT	CASIRYPTGNTEAFF
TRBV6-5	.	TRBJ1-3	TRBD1	TGTGCCAGCAGAGACCCCGGGACAGGGGGGAACACCATATATTTT	CASRDPGTGGNTIYF
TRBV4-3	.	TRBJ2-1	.	TGCGCCAGCAGCCACAGGTTGAGCCATGAGCAGTTCTTC	CASSHRLSHEQFF
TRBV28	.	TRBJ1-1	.	TGTGCCAGCAGTTTAATGGCCAAAGCTTTCTTT	CASSLMAKAFF
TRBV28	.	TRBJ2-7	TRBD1	TGTGCCAGCAGCCCGAGGGACAGGGGTTACGAGCAGTACTTC	CASSPRDRGYEQYF
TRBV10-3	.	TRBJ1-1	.	TGTGCCATCAGGGATATCCTACAGGGTCGGGAACACACTGAAGCTTTCTTT	CAIRDILQGREHTEAFF
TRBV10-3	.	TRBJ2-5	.	TGTGCCATCAGCCGGGACCAAGAGACCCAGTACTTC	CAISRDQETQYF
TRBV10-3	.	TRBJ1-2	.	TGTGCCATCAGTGACGGACTCGTGGGTTATGGCTACACCTTC	CAISDGLVGYGYTF
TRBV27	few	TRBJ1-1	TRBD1	TGTGCCAGCAGTCCCTCGGCAGGGGGGAACACTGAAGCTTTCTTT	CASSPSAGGNTEAFF
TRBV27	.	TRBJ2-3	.	TGTGCCAGCAGTTCCCTACAGGGTCTTATCACAGATACGCAGTATTTT	CASSSLQGLITDTQYF
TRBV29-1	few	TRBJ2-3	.	TGCAGCGTTGAAGGGATGGGAGTTAGAGATACGCAGTATTTT	CSVEGMGVRDTQYF
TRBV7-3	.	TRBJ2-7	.	TGTGCCAGCAGCTTGTCGGCAGGGGTCCACGAGCAGTACTTC	CASSLSAGVHEQYF
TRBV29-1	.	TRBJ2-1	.	TGCAGCGTTGGTGTTGGTAGCAGTCGGCTTAATGAGCAGTTCTTC	CSVGVGSSRLNEQFF
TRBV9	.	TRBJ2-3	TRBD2	TGTGCCAGCAGCGTAGCTACTAGCGGGAACACAGATACGCAGTATTTT	CASSVATSGNTDTQYF
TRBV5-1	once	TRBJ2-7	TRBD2	TGCGCCAGCACCCCTAGCGGGAGTAGTTACGAGCAGTACTTC	CASTPSGSSYEQYF
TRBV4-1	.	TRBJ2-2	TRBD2	TGCGCCAGCAGCCCGGCTAGCGGGAACACCGGGGAGCTGTTTTTT	CASSPASGNTGELFF
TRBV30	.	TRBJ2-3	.	TGTGCCTTTGACTACTATTCAACAGATACGCAGTATTTT	CAFDYYSTDTQYF
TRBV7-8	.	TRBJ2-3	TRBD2	TGTGCCAGCAGCTTAGGCGGCGGGAGGAGCGCAGATACGCAGTATTTT	CASSLGGGRSADTQYF
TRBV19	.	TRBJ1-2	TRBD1	TGTGCCAGTAGTATGGACCGGGACAGGGGATTGTTGTTCGGCGGCTACACCTTC	CASSMDRDRGLLFGGYTF
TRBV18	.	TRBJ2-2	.	TGTGCCAGCTCGCCGGGGAACACCGGGGAGCTGTTTTTT	CASSPGNTGELFF
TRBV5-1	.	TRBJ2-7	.	TGCGCCAGCAGCTTGGGACAGACTGCGGTCTACGAGCAGTACTTC	CASSLGQTAVYEQYF
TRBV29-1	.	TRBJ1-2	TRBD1	TGCAGCGTTGAAGTATGGGACAGGGTAGTGGGTGGCTACACCTTC	CSVEVWDRVVGGYTF
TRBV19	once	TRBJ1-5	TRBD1	TGTGCCAGTAACCTAAACAGGGGTCGCAATCAGCCCCAGCATTTT	CASNLNRGRNQPQHF
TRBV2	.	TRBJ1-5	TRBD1	TGTGCCAGCAGTGTCGGACAGGGATTGAATCAGCCCCAGCATTTT	CASSVGQGLNQPQHF
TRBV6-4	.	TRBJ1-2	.	TGTGCCAGCAGGAAACAGGGAGGGGAGAGTGGCTACACCTTC	CASRKQGGESGYTF
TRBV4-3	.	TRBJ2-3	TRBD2	TGCGCCAGCAGCCAAGGGATGGGCGGGAGGGCAGATACGCAGTATTTT	CASSQGMGGRADTQYF
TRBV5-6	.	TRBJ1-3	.	TGTGCCAGCAGCTTGATTGAGACAGGACCCGAGAGCTCTGGAAACACCATATATTTT	CASSLIETGPESSGNTIYF
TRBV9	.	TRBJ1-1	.	TGTGCCAGCAGCCCCATAGGGGGGAACACTGAAGCTTTCTTT	CASSPIGGNTEAFF
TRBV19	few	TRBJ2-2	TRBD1	TGTGCCAGTAGTGGGACAGTTGTCACCGGGGAGCTGTTTTTT	CASSGTVVTGELFF
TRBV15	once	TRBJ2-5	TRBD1	TGTGCCACCAGCCCGCCCGGGACAGGGGCGAAGACCCAGTACTTC	CATSPPGTGAKTQYF
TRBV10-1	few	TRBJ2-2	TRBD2	TGCGCCAGCAGTGCCGGGACTAGCGGGAGAGACGGGGAGCTGTTTTTT	CASSAGTSGRDGELFF
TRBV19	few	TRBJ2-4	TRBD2	TGTGCCAGTAGTATCGGGGGACTAGCGGGAGTTTTCGCCAAAAACATTCAGTACTTC	CASSIGGLAGVFAKNIQYF
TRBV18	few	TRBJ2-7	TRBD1	TGTGCCAGCTCACCGGACAGGGGAAAGGTTAAGCAGTACTTC	CASSPDRGKVKQYF
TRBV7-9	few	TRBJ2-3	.	TGTGCCAGCAGCTCCCAAATTAGCACAGATACGCAGTATTTT	CASSSQISTDTQYF
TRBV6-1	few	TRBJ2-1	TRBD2	TGTGCCAGCACCACGGGACTATTGGATTACAATGAGCAGTTCTTC	CASTTGLLDYNEQFF
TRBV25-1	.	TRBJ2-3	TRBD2	TGTGCCAGCAGTGACTATAGCGGGAGAGCGTCCGATACGCAGTATTTT	CASSDYSGRASDTQYF
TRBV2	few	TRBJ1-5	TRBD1	TGTGCCAGCAGTGAAATACAGGGGAGCAATCAGCCCCAGCATTTT	CASSEIQGSNQPQHF
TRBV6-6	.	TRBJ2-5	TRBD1	TGTGCCAGCAGTTACGAGACAGGGGGTGAGACCCAGTACTTC	CASSYETGGETQYF
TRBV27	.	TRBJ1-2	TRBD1	TGTGCCAGCAGTTTACTGCCCGGGACAGCTCTCGGCTACACCTTC	CASSLLPGTALGYTF
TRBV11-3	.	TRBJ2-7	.	TGTGCCAGCAGCCCGTCGGAGAATTACGAGCAGTACTTC	CASSPSENYEQYF
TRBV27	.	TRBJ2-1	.	TGTGCCAGCACGTATTCGGGGTTTTACAATGAGCAGTTCTTC	CASTYSGFYNEQFF
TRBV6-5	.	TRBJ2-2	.	TGTGCCAGCAGCCATGGTTCTAAGCTGTTTTTT	CASSHGSKLFF
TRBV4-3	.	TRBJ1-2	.	TGCGCCAGCAGCCAAGATATTAACAGAGACTATGGCTACACCTTC	CASSQDINRDYGYTF
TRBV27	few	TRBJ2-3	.	TGTGCCAGCAGTTTAAGGTCAACAGGATTCGCCTCTAGCACAGATACGCAGTATTTT	CASSLRSTGFASSTDTQYF
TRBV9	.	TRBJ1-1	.	TGTGCCAGCAGCGTAGGTTTCCAGGGAGGGTGGAACACTGAAGCTTTCTTT	CASSVGFQGGWNTEAFF
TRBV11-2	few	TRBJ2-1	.	TGTGCCAGCAGCTACCGGGGTTTCGGGGTTTACAATGAGCAGTTCTTC	CASSYRGFGVYNEQFF